This TCR beta chain was observed in a study of regulatory T cells in long-lasting Graves disease. Germline lookup yields CDR1 SNHLY and CDR2 FYNNEI. CDR3 length: 14 amino acids. V shed 9 bases and J shed 1 base, with 15 bases lying between them. Noted time point: newly diagnosed GD, antithyroid drugs for less than 3 months. Construction of the TCR library relied on RNA isolated from PBMCs. This clonotype came up a few times. Sequencing libraries for TCR beta were prepared with iRepertoire HTBI primers and Arm-PCR of CDR3 regions. Using its own MiXCR run on the multiplex PCR reads, TCRdb lists one record per CDR3 protein. The sample holds roughly 380,000 distinct CDR3 sequences; roughly a sixth are singletons and the top ten take roughly 20%.

This receptor was obtained from a female donor with Graves disease. The specimen was peripheral blood mononuclear cells (PBMCs), collected at new diagnosis, from a patient treated with antithyroid drugs. This chain connects TRBV2 to TRBJ2-5, with D perhaps TRBD2 (5 bases). The CDR3 nucleotides are TGTGCCAGGGAGGTCCGGCACCTCCAAGAGACCCAGTACTTC. This sequence encodes CAREVRHLQETQYF.